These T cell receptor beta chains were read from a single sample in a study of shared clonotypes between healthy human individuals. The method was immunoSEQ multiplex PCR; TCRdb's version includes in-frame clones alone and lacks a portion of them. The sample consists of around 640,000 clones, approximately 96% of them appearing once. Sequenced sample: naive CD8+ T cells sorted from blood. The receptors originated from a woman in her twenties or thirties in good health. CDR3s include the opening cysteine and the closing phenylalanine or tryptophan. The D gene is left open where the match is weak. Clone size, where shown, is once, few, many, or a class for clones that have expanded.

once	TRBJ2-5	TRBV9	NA	TGTGCCAGCAGCCCCCCCCGGAGCGAGACCCAGTACTTC	CASSPPRSETQYF
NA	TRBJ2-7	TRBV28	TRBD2	TGTGCCAGCAGCCTCAGACTCGGGACTAGCGGGAGATCCTACGAGCAGTACTTC	CASSLRLGTSGRSYEQYF
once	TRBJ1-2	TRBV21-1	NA	TGTGCCAGCAGCTCCGACCCCGGACCCAACTATGGCTACACCTTC	CASSSDPGPNYGYTF
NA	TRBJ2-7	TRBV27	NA	TGTGCCAGCAGTTCCCTATTAGCTGGCTCCTACGAGCAGTACTTC	CASSSLLAGSYEQYF
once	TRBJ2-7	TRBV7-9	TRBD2	TGTGCCAGCAGCTGGGGGGGAGCGGGTCTCAAAGGGAGCTCCTACGAGCAGTACTTC	CASSWGGAGLKGSSYEQYF
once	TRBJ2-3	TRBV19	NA	TGTGCCAGTACCGGTGGCCAGGGAGGAAACACAGATACGCAGTATTTT	CASTGGQGGNTDTQYF
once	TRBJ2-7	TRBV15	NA	TGTGCCACCAGCAGAGACCGGGGCCTCCGAGACGAGCAGTACTTC	CATSRDRGLRDEQYF
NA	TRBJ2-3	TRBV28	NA	TGTGCCAGCAGTTTTTATCCCCCTAGCGTTAGCACAGATACGCAGTATTTT	CASSFYPPSVSTDTQYF
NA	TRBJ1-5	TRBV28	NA	TGTGCCAGCAGTTCCATTCTAGGGTATAGCAATCAGCCCCAGCATTTT	CASSSILGYSNQPQHF
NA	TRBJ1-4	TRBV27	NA	TGTGCCAGCAGTTTACTGCTTAATCCTAATGAAAAACTGTTTTTT	CASSLLLNPNEKLFF
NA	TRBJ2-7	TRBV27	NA	TGTGCCAGCAGTGCGGACCGTTCCTACGAGCAGTACTTC	CASSADRSYEQYF
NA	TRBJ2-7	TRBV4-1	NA	TGCGCCAGCAGCGGGCGACAGTCTCCTTCCTACGAGCAGTACTTC	CASSGRQSPSYEQYF
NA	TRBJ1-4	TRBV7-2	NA	TGTGCCAGCAGCTTAGTCAGGTGGCATCCCGAAGAAAAACTGTTTTTT	CASSLVRWHPEEKLFF